Reported below is one TCR beta chain. Every depressed patient was matched in pairs with a non-depressed control on sex, age, current smoking status and body mass index. About 95% CD4+ purity was typical by flow cytometry. The data derive from a study of untreated major depressive disorder. The protocol was immunoSEQ multiplex PCR, while the TCRdb copy is restricted to in-frame clones and leaves out a portion. The sample records about 21,000 clones, around nine tenths being singletons. Germline CDR1 and CDR2: LGHNA and YNFKEQ. With V trimmed by 5 bases and J by 7 bases, 11 bases remained unmatched. The CDR3 is 15 residues long.

The sample consisted of CD4+ T cells from PBMCs. This chain connects TRBV4-2 to TRBJ1-5; TRBD1 matches 7 bases. This TCR came from a woman aged 40 to 50 in good health. Here the CDR3 DNA reads TGTGCCAGCAGCGACGCAGGGGGTGCGAACCAGCCCCAGCATTTT. Translation: CASSDAGGANQPQHF.